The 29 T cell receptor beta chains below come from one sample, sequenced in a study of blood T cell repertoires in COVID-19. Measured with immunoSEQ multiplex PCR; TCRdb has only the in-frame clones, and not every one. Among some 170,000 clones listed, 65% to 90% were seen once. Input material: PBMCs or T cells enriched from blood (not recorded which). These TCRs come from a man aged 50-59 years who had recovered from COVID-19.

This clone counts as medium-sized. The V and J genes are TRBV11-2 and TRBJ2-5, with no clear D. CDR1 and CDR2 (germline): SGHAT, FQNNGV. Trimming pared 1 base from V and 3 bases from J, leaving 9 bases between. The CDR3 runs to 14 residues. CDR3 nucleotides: TGTGCCAGCAGCTTAGTATCTGGAGAAGAGACCCAGTACTTC. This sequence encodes CASSLVSGEETQYF.

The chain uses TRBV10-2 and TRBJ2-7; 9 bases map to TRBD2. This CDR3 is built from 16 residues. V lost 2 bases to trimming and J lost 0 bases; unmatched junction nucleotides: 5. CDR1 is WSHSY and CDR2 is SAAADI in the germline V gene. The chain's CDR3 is CASSEGLAGSSYEQYF. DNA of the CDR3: TGCGCCAGCAGTGAGGGGCTAGCGGGGAGCTCCTACGAGCAGTACTTC.

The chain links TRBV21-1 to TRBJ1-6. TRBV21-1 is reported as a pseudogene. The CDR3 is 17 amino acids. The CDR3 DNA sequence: TGTGCCAGCAGCACCGAGGATGCGCCGGTGAATAATTCACCCCTCCACTTT. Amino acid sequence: CASSTEDAPVNNSPLHF.

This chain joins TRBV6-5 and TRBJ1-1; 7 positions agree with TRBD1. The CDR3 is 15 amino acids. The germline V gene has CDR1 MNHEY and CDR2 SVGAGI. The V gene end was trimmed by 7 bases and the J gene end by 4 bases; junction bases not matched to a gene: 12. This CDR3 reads CASMEGALGTTEAFF. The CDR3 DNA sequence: TGTGCCAGCATGGAGGGGGCGCTCGGGACCACTGAAGCTTTCTTT.

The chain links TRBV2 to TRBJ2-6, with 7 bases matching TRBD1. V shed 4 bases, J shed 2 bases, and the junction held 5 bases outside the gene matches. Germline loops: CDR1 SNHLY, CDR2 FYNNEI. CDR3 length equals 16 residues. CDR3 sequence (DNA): TGTGCCAGCAGTGGTAGACAGGGTGCTGGGGCCAACGTCCTGACTTTC. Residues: CASSGRQGAGANVLTF.

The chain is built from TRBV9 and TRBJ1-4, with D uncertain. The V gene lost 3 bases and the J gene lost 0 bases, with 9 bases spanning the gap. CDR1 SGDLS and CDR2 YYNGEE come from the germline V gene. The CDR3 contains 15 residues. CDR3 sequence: CASSDSPATNEKLFF. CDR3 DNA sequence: TGTGCCAGCAGCGACAGTCCCGCAACTAATGAAAAACTGTTTTTT.

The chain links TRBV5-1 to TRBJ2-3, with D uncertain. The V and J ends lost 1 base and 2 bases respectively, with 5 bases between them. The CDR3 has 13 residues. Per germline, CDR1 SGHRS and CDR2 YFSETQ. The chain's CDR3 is CASSLSHTDTQYF. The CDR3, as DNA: TGCGCCAGCAGCTTGTCACACACAGATACGCAGTATTTT.

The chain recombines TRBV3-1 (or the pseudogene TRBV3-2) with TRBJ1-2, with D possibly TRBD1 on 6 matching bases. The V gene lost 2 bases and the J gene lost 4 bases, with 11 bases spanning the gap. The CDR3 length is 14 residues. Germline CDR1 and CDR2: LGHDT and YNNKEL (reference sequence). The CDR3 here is CASSQRQVLYGYTF. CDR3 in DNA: TGTGCCAGCAGCCAAAGACAGGTCCTCTATGGCTACACCTTC.

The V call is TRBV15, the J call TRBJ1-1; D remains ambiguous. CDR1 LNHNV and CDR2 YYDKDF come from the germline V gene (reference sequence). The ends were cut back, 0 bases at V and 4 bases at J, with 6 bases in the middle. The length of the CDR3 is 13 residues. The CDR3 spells CATSRESSTEAFF. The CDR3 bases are TGTGCCACCAGCAGAGAATCGTCCACTGAAGCTTTCTTT.

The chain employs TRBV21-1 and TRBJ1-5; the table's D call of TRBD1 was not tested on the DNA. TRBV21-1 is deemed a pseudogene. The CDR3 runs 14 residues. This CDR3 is CASTLDRGDQPQHF. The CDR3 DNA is TGTGCCAGCACCTTGGACAGGGGCGATCAGCCCCAGCATTTT.

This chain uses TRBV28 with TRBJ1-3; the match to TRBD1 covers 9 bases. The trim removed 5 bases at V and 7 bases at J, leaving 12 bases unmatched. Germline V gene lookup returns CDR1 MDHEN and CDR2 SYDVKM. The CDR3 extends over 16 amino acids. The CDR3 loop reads CASSVPGTGRRNTIYF. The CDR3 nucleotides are TGTGCCAGCAGTGTCCCCGGGACAGGGCGTAGGAACACCATATATTTT.

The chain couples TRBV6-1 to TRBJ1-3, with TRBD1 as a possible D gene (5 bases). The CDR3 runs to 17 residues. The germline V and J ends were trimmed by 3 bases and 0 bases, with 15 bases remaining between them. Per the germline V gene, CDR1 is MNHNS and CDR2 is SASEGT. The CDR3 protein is CASSEGGKWTSGNTIYF. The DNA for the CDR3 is TGTGCCAGCAGTGAGGGGGGGAAGTGGACCTCTGGAAACACCATATATTTT.

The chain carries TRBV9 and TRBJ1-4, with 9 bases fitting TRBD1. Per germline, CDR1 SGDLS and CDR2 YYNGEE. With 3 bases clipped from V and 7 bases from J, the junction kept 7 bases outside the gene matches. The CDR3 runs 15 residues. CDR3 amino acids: CASSETGTGIEKLFF. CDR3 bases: TGTGCCAGCAGCGAGACCGGGACAGGGATTGAAAAACTGTTTTTT.

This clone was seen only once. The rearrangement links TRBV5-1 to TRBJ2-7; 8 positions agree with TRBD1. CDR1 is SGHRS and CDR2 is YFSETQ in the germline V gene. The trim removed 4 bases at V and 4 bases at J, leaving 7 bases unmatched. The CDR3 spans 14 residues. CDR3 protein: CASSVGQGRYEQYF. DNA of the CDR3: TGCGCCAGCAGCGTCGGACAGGGCAGATACGAGCAGTACTTC.

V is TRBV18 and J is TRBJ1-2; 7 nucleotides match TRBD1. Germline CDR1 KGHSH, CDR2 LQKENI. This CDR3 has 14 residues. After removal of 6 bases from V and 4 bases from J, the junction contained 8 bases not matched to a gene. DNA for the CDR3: TGTGCCAGCTCTCCCGGAGGACAGGCCTATGGCTACACCTTC. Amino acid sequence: CASSPGGQAYGYTF. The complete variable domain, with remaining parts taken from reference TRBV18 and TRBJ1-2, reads NAGVMQNPRHLVRRRGQEARLRCSPMKGHSHVYWYRQLPEEGLKFMVYLQKENIIDESGMPKERFSAEFPKEGPSILRIQQVVRGDSAAYFCASSPGGQAYGYTFGSGTRLTVV.

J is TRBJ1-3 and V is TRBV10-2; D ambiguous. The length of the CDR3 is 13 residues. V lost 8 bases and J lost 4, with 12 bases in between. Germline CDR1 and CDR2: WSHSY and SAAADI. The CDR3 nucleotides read TGCGCCAGCGGCGGGCCCAACGGAAACACCATATATTTT. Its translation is CASGGPNGNTIYF.

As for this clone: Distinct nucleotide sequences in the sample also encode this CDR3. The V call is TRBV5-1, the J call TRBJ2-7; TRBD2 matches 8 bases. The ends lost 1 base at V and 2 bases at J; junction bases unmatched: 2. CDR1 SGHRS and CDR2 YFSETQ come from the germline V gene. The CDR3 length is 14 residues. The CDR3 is CASSLSGGPYEQYF. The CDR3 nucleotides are TGCGCCAGCAGCTTGTCGGGGGGGCCCTACGAGCAGTACTTC.

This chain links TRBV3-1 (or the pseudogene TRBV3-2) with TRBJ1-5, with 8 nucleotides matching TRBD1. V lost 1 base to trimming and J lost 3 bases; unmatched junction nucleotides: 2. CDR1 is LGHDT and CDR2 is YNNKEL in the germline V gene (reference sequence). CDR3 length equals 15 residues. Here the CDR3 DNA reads TGTGCCAGCAGCCAAGGACAGGGGATCAATCAGCCCCAGCATTTT. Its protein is CASSQGQGINQPQHF.

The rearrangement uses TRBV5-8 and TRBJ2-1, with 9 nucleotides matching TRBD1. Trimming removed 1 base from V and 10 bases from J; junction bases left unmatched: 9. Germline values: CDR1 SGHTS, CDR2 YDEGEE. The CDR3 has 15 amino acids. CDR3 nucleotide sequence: TGTGCCAGCAGCTTGATCGGACAGGGGATCGGGGAGCAGTTCTTC. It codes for CASSLIGQGIGEQFF.

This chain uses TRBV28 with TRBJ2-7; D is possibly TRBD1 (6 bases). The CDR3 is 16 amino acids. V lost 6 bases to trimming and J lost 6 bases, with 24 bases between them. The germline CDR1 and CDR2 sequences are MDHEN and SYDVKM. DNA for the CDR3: TGTGCCAGCAGGGCAGGGTCAGGGGAGAGGGTCTCCGAGCAGTACTTC. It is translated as CASRAGSGERVSEQYF.

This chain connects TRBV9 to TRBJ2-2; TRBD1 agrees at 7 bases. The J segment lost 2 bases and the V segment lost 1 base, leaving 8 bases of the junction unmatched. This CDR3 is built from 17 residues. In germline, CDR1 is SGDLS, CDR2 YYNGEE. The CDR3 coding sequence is TGTGCCAGCAGCGTAAGGGGCAGGGGGTCTAACACCGGGGAGCTGTTTTTT. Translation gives CASSVRGRGSNTGELFF.

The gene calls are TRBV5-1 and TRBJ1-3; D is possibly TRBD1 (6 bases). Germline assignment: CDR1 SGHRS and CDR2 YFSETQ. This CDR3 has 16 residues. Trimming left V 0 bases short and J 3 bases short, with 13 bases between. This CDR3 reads CASSLESGTLGNTIYF. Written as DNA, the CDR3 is TGCGCCAGCAGCTTGGAGTCCGGGACACTTGGAAACACCATATATTTT.

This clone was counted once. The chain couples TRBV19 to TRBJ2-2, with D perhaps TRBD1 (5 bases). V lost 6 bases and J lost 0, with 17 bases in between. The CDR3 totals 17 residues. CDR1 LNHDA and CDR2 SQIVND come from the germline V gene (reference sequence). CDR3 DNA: TGTGCCAGTAGGGACATGAAGGGCGGTACGAACACCGGGGAGCTGTTTTTT. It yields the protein CASRDMKGGTNTGELFF.

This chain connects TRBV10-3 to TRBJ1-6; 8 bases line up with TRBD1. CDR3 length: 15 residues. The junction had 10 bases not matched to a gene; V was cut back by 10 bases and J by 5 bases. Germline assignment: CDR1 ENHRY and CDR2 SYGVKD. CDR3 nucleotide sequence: TGTGCCACCAAGGACAGGGACATGGATAATTCACCCCTCCACTTT. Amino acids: CATKDRDMDNSPLHF.

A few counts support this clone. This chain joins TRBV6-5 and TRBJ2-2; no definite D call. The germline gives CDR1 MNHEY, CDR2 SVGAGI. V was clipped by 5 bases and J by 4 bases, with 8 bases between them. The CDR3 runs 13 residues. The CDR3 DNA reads TGTGCCAGCAGTCGTTCCCTCACCGGGGAGCTGTTTTTT. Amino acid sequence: CASSRSLTGELFF.

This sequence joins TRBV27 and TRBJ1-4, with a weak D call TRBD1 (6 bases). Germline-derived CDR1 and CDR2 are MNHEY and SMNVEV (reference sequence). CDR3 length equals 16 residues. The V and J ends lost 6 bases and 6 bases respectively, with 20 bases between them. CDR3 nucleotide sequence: TGTGCCAGCAGCTACGGACAGACTAAATCCTATGAAAAACTGTTTTTT. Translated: CASSYGQTKSYEKLFF.

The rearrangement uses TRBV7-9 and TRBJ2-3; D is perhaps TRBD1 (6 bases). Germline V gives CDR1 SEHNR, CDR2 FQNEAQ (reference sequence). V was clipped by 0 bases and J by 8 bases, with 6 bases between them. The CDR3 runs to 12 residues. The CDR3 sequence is CASSLAGATQYF. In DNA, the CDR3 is TGTGCCAGCAGCTTAGCGGGGGCTACGCAGTATTTT.

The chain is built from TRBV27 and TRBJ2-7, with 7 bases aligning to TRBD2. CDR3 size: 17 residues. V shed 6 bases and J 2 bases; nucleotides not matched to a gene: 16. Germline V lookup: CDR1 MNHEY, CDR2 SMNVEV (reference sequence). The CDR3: CASSPRVSGVPAYEQYF. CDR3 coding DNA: TGTGCCAGCAGCCCCCGGGTGAGCGGGGTACCCGCCTACGAGCAGTACTTC.

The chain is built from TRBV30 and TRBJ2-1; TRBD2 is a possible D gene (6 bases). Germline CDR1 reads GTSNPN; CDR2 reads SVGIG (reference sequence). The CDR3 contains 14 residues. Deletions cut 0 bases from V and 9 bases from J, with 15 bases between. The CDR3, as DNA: TGTGCCTGGAGTGTAGGTTCGGGGGTGGGTGAGCAGTTCTTC. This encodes CAWSVGSGVGEQFF.